Listed below are T cell receptor beta chains from one sample, sequenced in a study of T cells in Graves' hyperthyroidism and ophthalmopathy. TCRdb fed the multiplex PCR reads into MiXCR, producing one record per CDR3 protein. The table lists about 840,000 distinct CDR3 sequences, more than 30% of them singletons, with about 8.9% in the top ten. Sample: blood. These receptors all come from a man aged 18-30 years with Graves' hyperthyroidism. Both conserved end residues are part of each CDR3. The D gene is left open where the match is weak. Clone size is not always given. Where it is, it says once, few, many or a class for expanded clones.

cdr3_nt	cdr3_aa	d_call	clone_size	v_call	j_call
TGTGCCAGCAGTTCGCCCTCCCGGACATTGAATCAGCCCCAGCATTTT	CASSSPSRTLNQPQHF	NA	NA	TRBV10-3	TRBJ1-5
TGTGCCAGCAGCCAAGAAGCGCGGACAGAGGGCACCGGGGAGCTGTTTTTT	CASSQEARTEGTGELFF	NA	NA	TRBV7-2	TRBJ2-2
TGTGCCAGCAGCTTACAGGGACACGAGCAGTACTTC	CASSLQGHEQYF	NA	many	TRBV7-9	TRBJ2-7
TGTGCCAGCAGCTTACAACAGGGGAGCATGAACACTGAAGCTTTCTTT	CASSLQQGSMNTEAFF	TRBD1	few	TRBV5-6	TRBJ1-1
TGCGCCAGCAGCCAATTTGCCGGCGACACCATATATTTT	CASSQFAGDTIYF	NA	few	TRBV4-1	TRBJ1-3
TGTGCCAGCAGCTTATACGGCAGGATGAGAGAGACCCAGTACTTC	CASSLYGRMRETQYF	NA	once	TRBV7-9	TRBJ2-5
TGCAGTTATTCTAGCCCGAACACCGGGGAGCTGTTTTTT	CSYSSPNTGELFF	NA	NA	TRBV20-1	TRBJ2-2
TGTGCCAGCAGCACGGGACTTCGGACCGGGGAGCTGTTTTTT	CASSTGLRTGELFF	NA	NA	TRBV7-6	TRBJ2-2
TGTGCCAGCAGGGGACAGACCCAAGAGACCCAGTACTTC	CASRGQTQETQYF	TRBD1	many	TRBV9	TRBJ2-5
TGTGCCAGCAGTCCGAGGGCGCTTATTAACTATGGCTACACCTTC	CASSPRALINYGYTF	NA	NA	TRBV6-2/TRBV6-3	TRBJ1-2
TGTGCCAGCAGCGCGCAGGGGTACGAGCGGTACTTC	CASSAQGYERYF	NA	NA	TRBV7-2	TRBJ2-7
TGTGCCAGTAGTATCGGATTATCCGATGAAAAACTGTTTTTT	CASSIGLSDEKLFF	NA	few	TRBV19	TRBJ1-4
TGTGCCAGCAGCTCCGGGCTAGCGGGACACGAGCAGTACTTC	CASSSGLAGHEQYF	TRBD2	many	TRBV7-3	TRBJ2-7
TGTGCCATCAGTGAGTCCGCGGCAGGGGGAGAGGCTCAGCCCCAGCATTTT	CAISESAAGGEAQPQHF	TRBD1	NA	TRBV10-3	TRBJ1-5
TGCAGTGCTAGTCGGGGGAGGGTGAACACTGAAGCTTTCTTT	CSASRGRVNTEAFF	NA	NA	TRBV20-1	TRBJ1-1
TGTGCCAGTAGTACAACAGGAAAAGCTTTCTTT	CASSTTGKAFF	NA	many	TRBV19	TRBJ1-1
TGTGCCATCAGTGAGGGCAGGGGGCGAGACACTGAAGCTTTCTTT	CAISEGRGRDTEAFF	TRBD1	NA	TRBV10-3	TRBJ1-1
TGTGCCAGCAGACCGTGGGACAGGGAGAATGGCTACACCTTC	CASRPWDRENGYTF	TRBD1	few	TRBV6-6	TRBJ1-2
TGCAGCGTTGAAGCCCCTGTTGCTTTC	CSVEAPVAF	NA	NA	TRBV29-1	TRBJ2-6
TGCAGTGCTAGTGGGACATTCTCCTACGAGCAGTACTTC	CSASGTFSYEQYF	NA	few	TRBV20-1	TRBJ2-7
TGTGCCAGCAGCTTAAACTCGGGCGACACCATATATTTT	CASSLNSGDTIYF	NA	many	TRBV11-3	TRBJ1-3
TGTGCCAGCAGCCCCCGGTCCCAGGGAGGTGAAAAACTGTTTTTT	CASSPRSQGGEKLFF	NA	NA	TRBV3-1	TRBJ1-4
TGTGCCAGCAGCTTACCGGGGGGCGATGATGGCTACACCTTC	CASSLPGGDDGYTF	NA	many	TRBV7-9	TRBJ1-2
TGTGCCAGCAGCTTAGGACCAGGGATGATCGAGACCCAGTACTTC	CASSLGPGMIETQYF	NA	few	TRBV11-2	TRBJ2-5
TGTGCCAGCAGTTACTCTTCAGGGGAGGATCAGCCCCAGCATTTT	CASSYSSGEDQPQHF	NA	NA	TRBV6-5	TRBJ1-5
TGTGCCAGCTGGATGGCGAGGTATAATTCACCCCTCCACTTT	CASWMARYNSPLHF	NA	few	TRBV6-5	TRBJ1-6
TGTGCCAGCGTCCGACATACTCCGGGACAGATATACACTGAAGCTTTCTTT	CASVRHTPGQIYTEAFF	TRBD1	NA	TRBV16	TRBJ1-1
TGTGCCAGCAGTCCCGGGACAGGTGCCGAGGAACTGTTTTTT	CASSPGTGAEELFF	TRBD1	few	TRBV5-5	TRBJ1-4
TGTGCCAGGGGCCTCGGGGAGGGCCAGCCCCAGCATTTT	CARGLGEGQPQHF	NA	NA	TRBV19	TRBJ1-5
TGTGCCAGCAGCCAAGCAGTCCTAATGAACACTGAAGCTTTCTTT	CASSQAVLMNTEAFF	NA	few	TRBV14	TRBJ1-1
TGTGCCACCAGCAGCGGGAGGGGTAACACCGGGGAGCTGTTTTTT	CATSSGRGNTGELFF	TRBD2	many	TRBV15	TRBJ2-2
TGTGCCAGCAGTACCGGGACAGGGGCCGATCAGCCCCAGCATTTT	CASSTGTGADQPQHF	TRBD1	once	TRBV7-2	TRBJ1-5
TGTGCCAGCAGCGGCTACAGGGACGAGCAGTACTTC	CASSGYRDEQYF	NA	many	TRBV7-2	TRBJ2-7
TGTGCCAGCACCCTTGGGACTAGCGTCACCGGGGAGCTGTTTTTT	CASTLGTSVTGELFF	TRBD2	few	TRBV12-3/TRBV12-4	TRBJ2-2
TGTGCCAGTAAACCACCGGGGGGGAGCACCGGGGAGCTGTTTTTT	CASKPPGGSTGELFF	TRBD2	NA	TRBV19	TRBJ2-2
TGTGCCATCAGTGAGGGGGGCTCGGGCACTGAAGCTTTCTTT	CAISEGGSGTEAFF	NA	once	TRBV10-3	TRBJ1-1
TGTGCCAGCAGCCGCGCCGGGACAGGGGTTTATGAGCAGTACTTC	CASSRAGTGVYEQYF	TRBD1	few	TRBV7-2	TRBJ2-7
TGTGCCAGCCGCATGTCCGGGGTAACTGAAGCTTTCTTT	CASRMSGVTEAFF	NA	many	TRBV7-9	TRBJ1-1
TGTGCCAGTACCGTAACAGGGACTGAAGCTTTCTTT	CASTVTGTEAFF	NA	NA	TRBV19	TRBJ1-1
TGTGCCAGCAGCTTCGATGACGAGCAGTACTTC	CASSFDDEQYF	NA	many	TRBV7-9	TRBJ2-7